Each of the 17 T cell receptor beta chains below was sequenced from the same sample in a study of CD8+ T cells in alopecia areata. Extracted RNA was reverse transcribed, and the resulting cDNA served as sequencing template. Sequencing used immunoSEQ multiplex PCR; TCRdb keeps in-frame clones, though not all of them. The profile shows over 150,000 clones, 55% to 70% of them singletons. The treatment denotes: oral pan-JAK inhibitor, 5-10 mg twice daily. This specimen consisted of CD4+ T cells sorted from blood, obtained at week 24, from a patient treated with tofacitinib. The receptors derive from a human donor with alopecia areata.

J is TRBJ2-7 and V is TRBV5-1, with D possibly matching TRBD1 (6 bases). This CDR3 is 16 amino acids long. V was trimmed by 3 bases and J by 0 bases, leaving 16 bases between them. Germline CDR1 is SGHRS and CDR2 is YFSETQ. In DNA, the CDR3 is TGCGCCAGCAGCTCCCGGACAGAACTCTTCTCCTACGAGCAGTACTTC. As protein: CASSSRTELFSYEQYF.

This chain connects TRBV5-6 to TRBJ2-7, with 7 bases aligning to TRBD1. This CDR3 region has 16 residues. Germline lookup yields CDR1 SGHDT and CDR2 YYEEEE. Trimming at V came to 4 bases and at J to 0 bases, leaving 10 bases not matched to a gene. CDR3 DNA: TGTGCCAGCAGCCGTTCAACCCGGGACAGCTCCTACGAGCAGTACTTC. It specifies CASSRSTRDSSYEQYF.

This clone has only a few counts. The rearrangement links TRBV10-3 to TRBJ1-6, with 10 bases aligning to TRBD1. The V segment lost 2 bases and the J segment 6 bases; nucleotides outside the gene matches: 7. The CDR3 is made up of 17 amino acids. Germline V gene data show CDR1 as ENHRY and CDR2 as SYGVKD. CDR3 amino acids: CAISESPGQGINSPLHF. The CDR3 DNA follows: TGTGCCATCAGTGAGAGTCCGGGACAGGGGATTAATTCACCCCTCCACTTT.

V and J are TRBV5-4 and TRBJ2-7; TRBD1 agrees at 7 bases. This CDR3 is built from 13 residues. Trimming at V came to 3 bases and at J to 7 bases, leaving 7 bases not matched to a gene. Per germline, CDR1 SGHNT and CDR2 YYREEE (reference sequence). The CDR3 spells CASSWVGGGEQYF. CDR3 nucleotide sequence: TGTGCCAGCAGCTGGGTAGGGGGCGGAGAGCAGTACTTC.

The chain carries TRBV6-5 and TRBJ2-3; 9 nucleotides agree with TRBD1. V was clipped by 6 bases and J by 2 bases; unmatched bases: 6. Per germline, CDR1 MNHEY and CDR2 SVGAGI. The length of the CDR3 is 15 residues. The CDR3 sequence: CASRGQGAYTDTQYF. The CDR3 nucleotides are TGTGCCAGCAGGGGACAGGGTGCCTACACAGATACGCAGTATTTT.

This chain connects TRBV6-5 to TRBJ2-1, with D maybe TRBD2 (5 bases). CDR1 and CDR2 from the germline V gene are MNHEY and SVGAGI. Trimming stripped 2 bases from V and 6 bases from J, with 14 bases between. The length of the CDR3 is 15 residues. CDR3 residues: CASSYVSTEGNEQFF. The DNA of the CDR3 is TGTGCCAGCAGTTACGTATCTACCGAGGGCAATGAGCAGTTCTTC.

The CDR3 is CASSLEYRGPQETQYF. DNA for the CDR3: TGCGCCAGCAGCCTAGAATACAGGGGGCCCCAAGAGACCCAGTACTTC. The chain joins TRBV4-3 to TRBJ2-5; 9 nucleotides agree with TRBD1. Looked up from germline, CDR1 is LGHNA and CDR2 is YSLEER. The CDR3 length is 16 residues. V was pared by 4 bases and J by 1 base, with 7 bases of the junction left unmatched.

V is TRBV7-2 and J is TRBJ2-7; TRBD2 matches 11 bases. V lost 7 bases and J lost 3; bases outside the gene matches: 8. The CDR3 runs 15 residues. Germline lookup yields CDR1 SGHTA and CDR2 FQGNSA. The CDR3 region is CASNLLAGEGYEQYF. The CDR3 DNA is TGTGCCAGCAACCTACTAGCGGGAGAGGGCTACGAGCAGTACTTC.

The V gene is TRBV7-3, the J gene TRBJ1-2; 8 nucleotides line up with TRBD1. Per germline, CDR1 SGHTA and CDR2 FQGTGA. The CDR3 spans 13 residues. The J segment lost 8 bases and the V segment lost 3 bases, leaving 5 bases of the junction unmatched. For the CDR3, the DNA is TGTGCCAGCAGCTTCGACAGGGGCAGCGGCTACACCTTC. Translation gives CASSFDRGSGYTF.

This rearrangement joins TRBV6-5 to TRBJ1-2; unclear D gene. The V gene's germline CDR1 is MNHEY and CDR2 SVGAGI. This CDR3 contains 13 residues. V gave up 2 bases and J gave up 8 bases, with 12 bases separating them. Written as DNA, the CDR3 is TGTGCCAGCAGTTACACCGTCGGGCGGGGCTACACCTTC. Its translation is CASSYTVGRGYTF.

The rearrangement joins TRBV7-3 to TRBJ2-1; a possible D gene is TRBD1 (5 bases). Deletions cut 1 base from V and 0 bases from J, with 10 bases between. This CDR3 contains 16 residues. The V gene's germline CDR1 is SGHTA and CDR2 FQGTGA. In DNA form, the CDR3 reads TGTGCCAGCAGCTTAAGTGGCAGGGTCTCCTACAATGAGCAGTTCTTC. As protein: CASSLSGRVSYNEQFF.

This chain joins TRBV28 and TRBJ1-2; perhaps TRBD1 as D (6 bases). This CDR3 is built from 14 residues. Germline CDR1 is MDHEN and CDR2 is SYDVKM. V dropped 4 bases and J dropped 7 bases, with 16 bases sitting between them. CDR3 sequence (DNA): TGTGCCAGCAGTTCGGAGGGGGATAGGCCTGGCTACACCTTC. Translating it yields CASSSEGDRPGYTF.

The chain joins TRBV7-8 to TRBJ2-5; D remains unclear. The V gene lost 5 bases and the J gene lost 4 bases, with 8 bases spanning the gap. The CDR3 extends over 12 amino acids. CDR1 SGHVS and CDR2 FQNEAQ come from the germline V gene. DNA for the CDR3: TGTGCCAGCAGCCCCCAGCGAGAGACCCAGTACTTC. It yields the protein CASSPQRETQYF.

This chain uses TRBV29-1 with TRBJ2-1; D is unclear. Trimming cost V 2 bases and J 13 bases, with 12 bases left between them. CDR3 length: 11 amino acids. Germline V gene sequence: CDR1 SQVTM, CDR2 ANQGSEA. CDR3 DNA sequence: TGCAGCGTTGAACTGCTTTTAAAACAGTTCTTC. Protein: CSVELLLKQFF.

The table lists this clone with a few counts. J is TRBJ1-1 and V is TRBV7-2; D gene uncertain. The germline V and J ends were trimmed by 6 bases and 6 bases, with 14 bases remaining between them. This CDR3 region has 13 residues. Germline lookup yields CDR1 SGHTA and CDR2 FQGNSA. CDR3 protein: CASRSSGSPEAFF. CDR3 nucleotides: TGTGCCAGCAGATCCTCCGGGAGTCCTGAAGCTTTCTTT.

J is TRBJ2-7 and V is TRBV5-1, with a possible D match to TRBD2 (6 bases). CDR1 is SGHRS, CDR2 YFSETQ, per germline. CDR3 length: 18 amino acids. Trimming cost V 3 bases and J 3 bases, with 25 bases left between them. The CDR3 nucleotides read TGCGCCAGCAGCTCGGAATCCCGGGGGTGGGGCCCGGGCTACGAGCAGTACTTC. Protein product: CASSSESRGWGPGYEQYF.

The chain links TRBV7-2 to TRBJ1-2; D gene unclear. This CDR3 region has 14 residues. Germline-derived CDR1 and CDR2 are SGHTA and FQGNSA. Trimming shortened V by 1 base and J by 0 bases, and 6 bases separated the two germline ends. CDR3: CASSLGSTNYGYTF. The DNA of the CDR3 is TGTGCCAGCAGCTTAGGGAGCACTAACTATGGCTACACCTTC.